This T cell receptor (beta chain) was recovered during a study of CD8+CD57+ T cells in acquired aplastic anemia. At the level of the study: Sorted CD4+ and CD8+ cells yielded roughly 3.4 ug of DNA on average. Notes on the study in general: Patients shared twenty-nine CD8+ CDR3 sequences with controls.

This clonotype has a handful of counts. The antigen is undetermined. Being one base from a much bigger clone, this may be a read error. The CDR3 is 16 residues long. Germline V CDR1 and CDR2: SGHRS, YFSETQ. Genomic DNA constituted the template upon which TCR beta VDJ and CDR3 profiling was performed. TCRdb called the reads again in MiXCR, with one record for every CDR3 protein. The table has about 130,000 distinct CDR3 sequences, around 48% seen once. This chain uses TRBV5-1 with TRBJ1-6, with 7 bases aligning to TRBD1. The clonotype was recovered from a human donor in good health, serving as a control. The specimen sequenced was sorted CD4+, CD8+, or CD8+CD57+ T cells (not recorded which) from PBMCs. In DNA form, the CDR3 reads TGCGCCAGCAGCTTCTACAGACAGGGTAGTAATTCACCCCCCCACTTT. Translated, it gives CASSFYRQGSNSPPHF.